These 4 T cell receptor beta chains originate from one sample sequenced in a study of T cells in tuberculosis. Clones were sequenced by immunoSEQ multiplex PCR, and TCRdb holds only the in-frame ones, with some missing. The data show about 34,000 clones, roughly 93% seen once. The time point denotes: new active TB diagnosis, blood taken before or within 7 days of starting treatment. Sequences were derived from PBMCs, sampled at tuberculosis diagnosis. The receptor set was obtained from an adult with tuberculosis.

The rearrangement joins TRBV7-3 to TRBJ2-7; 10 nucleotides agree with TRBD2. The trim removed 3 bases at V and 6 bases at J, leaving 5 bases unmatched. Germline lookup yields CDR1 SGHTA and CDR2 FQGTGA. The CDR3 sequence is 14 residues long. The CDR3 region has the DNA TGTGCCAGCAGCTTGGGCCTAGCGGGAGCCGAGCAGTACTTC. Residues: CASSLGLAGAEQYF.

The chain couples TRBV2 to TRBJ2-2; D may be TRBD1 (6 bases). The V gene lost 5 bases and the J gene lost 7 bases, with 20 bases spanning the gap. The CDR3 extends over 16 amino acids. The germline V gene encodes CDR1 SNHLY and CDR2 FYNNEI. The CDR3 spells CASSPYRVGSHGELFF. CDR3 sequence (DNA): TGTGCCAGCAGTCCATACAGGGTAGGGAGCCACGGGGAGCTGTTTTTT.

The genes are TRBV29-1 and TRBJ1-1, with a tentative D call TRBD1 (5 bases). The CDR3 consists of 16 residues. Trimming stripped 0 bases from V and 1 base from J, with 15 bases between. The germline gives CDR1 SQVTM, CDR2 ANQGSEA. CDR3 sequence (DNA): TGCAGCGTTGAAGATCCCATAAAGGGGCCGAACACTGAAGCTTTCTTT. Its protein is CSVEDPIKGPNTEAFF. Combining the CDR3 with reference TRBV29-1 and TRBJ1-1 gives the whole variable domain SAVISQKPSRDICQRGTSLTIQCQVDSQVTMMFWYRQQPGQSLTLIATANQGSEATYESGFVIDKFPISRPNLTFSTLTVSNMSPEDSSIYLCSVEDPIKGPNTEAFFGQGTRLTVV.

The chain uses TRBV27 and TRBJ2-7, with 11 bases aligning to TRBD1. CDR1 and CDR2 (germline): MNHEY, SMNVEV (reference sequence). The J segment lost 3 bases and the V segment lost 4 bases, leaving 2 bases of the junction unmatched. The CDR3 extends over 14 amino acids. CDR3 loop: CASSWGTGGYEQYF. The CDR3 bases are TGTGCCAGCAGTTGGGGGACAGGGGGCTACGAGCAGTACTTC.